Listed below are T cell receptor beta chains from one sample, sequenced in a study of blood T cell repertoires in COVID-19. Sequenced by immunoSEQ multiplex PCR; TCRdb stores in-frame clones only, minus some. The table has some 250,000 clones, 86% seen once. Material: peripheral blood. Receptors originate from a man aged 30 to 45 with active or convalescent COVID-19. CDR3s include the opening cysteine and the closing phenylalanine or tryptophan. A D gene is named only where the DNA matches it firmly. For some rows the clone size is stated as once, few or many, or as a class when expanded; others skip it.

TRBV6-5,15,TRBD1,.,TRBJ2-7,TGTGCCAGCAGTTTGATAGGGACAGGGGGTAGCGAGCAGTACTTC,CASSLIGTGGSEQYF
TRBV4-1,15,TRBD1,.,TRBJ1-1,TGCGCCACCAAGATGGGACAGGACACGAACACTGAAGCTTTCTTT,CATKMGQDTNTEAFF
TRBV19,14,.,.,TRBJ1-3,TGTGCCAGCAGAACAGGGAACTCTGGAAACACCATATATTTT,CASRTGNSGNTIYF
TRBV19,13,.,.,TRBJ2-5,TGTGCCAGTAGTATGGGGAGGAGAGAGACCCAGTACTTC,CASSMGRRETQYF
TRBV19,16,TRBD2,.,TRBJ2-3,TGTGCCAGTAGGGCTAGCGGGGTTCTAAGCACAGATACGCAGTATTTT,CASRASGVLSTDTQYF
TRBV3-1/TRBV3-2,18,TRBD1,.,TRBJ2-1,TGTGCCAGCAGCCAAGCGGGACAGGGCGCCCTAAGGGGCAATGAGCAGTTCTTC,CASSQAGQGALRGNEQFF
TRBV4-3,13,.,.,TRBJ2-1,TGCGCCAGCAGCCAAGTCCAGGGTTATGAGCAGTTCTTC,CASSQVQGYEQFF
TRBV7-2,15,TRBD1,.,TRBJ2-1,TGTGCCAGCAGCCCGGACAGGCTGACCTACAATGAGCAGTTCTTC,CASSPDRLTYNEQFF
TRBV4-1,15,TRBD2,.,TRBJ2-1,TGCGCCAGCAGCCAAGTTAGCGGGGGGGCGTTAGAGCAGTTCTTC,CASSQVSGGALEQFF
TRBV29-1,16,.,.,TRBJ1-2,TGCAGCGTTGAAAAGATACCCAGGGGCACGAACTATGGCTACACCTTC,CSVEKIPRGTNYGYTF
TRBV29-1,13,.,.,TRBJ1-2,TGCAGCGTTGAAGAGAACAGAAACTTTGGCTACACCTTC,CSVEENRNFGYTF
TRBV28,15,.,.,TRBJ1-1,TGTGCCAGCAGCCCCAGGGTCTCTATGAACACTGAAGCTTTCTTT,CASSPRVSMNTEAFF
TRBV5-5,14,TRBD2,.,TRBJ2-7,TGTGCCAGCAGCTTGACTAGCGGGCCCTACGAGCAGTACTTC,CASSLTSGPYEQYF
TRBV13,12,.,once,TRBJ2-7,TGTGCCAGCAGCTTCCGCTCCTACGAGCAGTACTTC,CASSFRSYEQYF
TRBV5-6,14,.,.,TRBJ2-7,TGTGCCAGCAGCTTTTTGGAGGGTACCGACGAGCAGTACTTC,CASSFLEGTDEQYF
TRBV2,15,.,.,TRBJ1-1,TGTGCCAGCAGTGGTCGACAGAGTAGGGATATTCGGGCTTTCTTT,CASSGRQSRDIRAFF
TRBV19,13,.,few,TRBJ2-5,TGTGCCAGTAGATCTAACGGGCAAGAGACCCAGTACTTC,CASRSNGQETQYF
TRBV3-1/TRBV3-2,13,TRBD1,.,TRBJ1-1,TGTGCCAGCAGCCAAGTGAAAAGGGGGCGAGCTTTCTTT,CASSQVKRGRAFF
TRBV19,14,.,.,TRBJ1-1,TGTGCCAGTAGTTTCGACAGATTGAACACTGAAGCTTTCTTT,CASSFDRLNTEAFF
TRBV6-5,12,.,.,TRBJ2-3,TGTGCCAGCAGTTCTCTCGGGTATACGCAGTATTTT,CASSSLGYTQYF
TRBV12-5,13,.,.,TRBJ1-1,TGTGCTAGTGGTTTGGGGTCAGGGACTGAAGCTTTCTTT,CASGLGSGTEAFF
TRBV6-2/TRBV6-3,18,TRBD1,.,TRBJ1-2,TGTGCCAGCAGTTATTACTTGGTGGTTGGGACAGAGTCCTATGGCTACACCTTC,CASSYYLVVGTESYGYTF
TRBV30,13,.,once,TRBJ1-6,TGTGCCTGGATCCGGGACACTAATTCACCCCTCCACTTT,CAWIRDTNSPLHF
TRBV27,17,TRBD1,.,TRBJ1-5,TGTGCCAGCAGTTTAACGGGACAGGGGGCTTCGGGTCAGCCCCAGCATTTT,CASSLTGQGASGQPQHF
TRBV30,14,TRBD1,.,TRBJ1-2,TGTGCCTGGAATAGCGGTCAGGGGGCTTTTGGCTACACCTTC,CAWNSGQGAFGYTF
TRBV25-1,14,TRBD1,.,TRBJ2-7,TGTGCCAGCCGAGAGACAGGGTATTTAGGGGAGCAGTACTTC,CASRETGYLGEQYF
TRBV7-9,17,TRBD1,.,TRBJ1-6,TGTGCCAGCAGCCCGCCGGACAGGGGGCTAAATAATTCACCCCTCCACTTT,CASSPPDRGLNNSPLHF
TRBV9,14,TRBD1,few,TRBJ1-1,TGTGCCAGCAGCGTGGAAGGGGGCTACACTGAAGCTTTCTTT,CASSVEGGYTEAFF